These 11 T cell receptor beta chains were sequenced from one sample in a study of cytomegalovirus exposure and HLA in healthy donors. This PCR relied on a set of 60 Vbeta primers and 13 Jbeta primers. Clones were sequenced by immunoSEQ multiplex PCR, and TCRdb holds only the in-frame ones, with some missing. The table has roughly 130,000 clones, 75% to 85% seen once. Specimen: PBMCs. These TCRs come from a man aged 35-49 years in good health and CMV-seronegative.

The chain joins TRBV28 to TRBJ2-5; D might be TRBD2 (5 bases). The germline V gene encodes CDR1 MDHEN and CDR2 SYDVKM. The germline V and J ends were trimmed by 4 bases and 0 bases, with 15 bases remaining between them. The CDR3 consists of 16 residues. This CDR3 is CASSSIGREYQETQYF. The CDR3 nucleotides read TGTGCCAGCAGTTCGATCGGACGGGAATACCAAGAGACCCAGTACTTC.

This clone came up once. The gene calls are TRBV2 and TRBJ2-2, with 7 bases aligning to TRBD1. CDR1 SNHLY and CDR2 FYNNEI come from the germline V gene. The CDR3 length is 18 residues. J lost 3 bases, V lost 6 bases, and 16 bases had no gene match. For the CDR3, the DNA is TGTGCCAGCAGCCCAAAGGGGGCAGGGAGAGGGGACACCGGGGAGCTGTTTTTT. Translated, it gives CASSPKGAGRGDTGELFF.

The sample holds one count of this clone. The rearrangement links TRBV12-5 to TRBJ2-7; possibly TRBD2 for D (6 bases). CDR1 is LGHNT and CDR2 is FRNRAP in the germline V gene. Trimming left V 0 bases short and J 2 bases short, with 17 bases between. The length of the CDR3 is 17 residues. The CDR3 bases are TGTGCTAGTGGTTTGGTACACGGGGGTCCCCCAACCTACGAGCAGTACTTC. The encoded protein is CASGLVHGGPPTYEQYF.

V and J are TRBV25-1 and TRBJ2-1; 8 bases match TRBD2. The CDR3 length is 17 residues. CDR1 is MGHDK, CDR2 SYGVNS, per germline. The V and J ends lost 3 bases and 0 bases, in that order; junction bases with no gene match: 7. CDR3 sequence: CASSDFERGTSYNEQFF. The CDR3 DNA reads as TGTGCCAGCAGTGACTTCGAGCGGGGGACCTCCTACAATGAGCAGTTCTTC. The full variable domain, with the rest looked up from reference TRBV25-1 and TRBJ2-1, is EADIYQTPRYLVIGTGKKITLECSQTMGHDKMYWYQQDPGMELHLIHYSYGVNSTEKGDLSSESTVSRIRTEHFPLTLESARPSHTSQYLCASSDFERGTSYNEQFFGPGTRLTVL.

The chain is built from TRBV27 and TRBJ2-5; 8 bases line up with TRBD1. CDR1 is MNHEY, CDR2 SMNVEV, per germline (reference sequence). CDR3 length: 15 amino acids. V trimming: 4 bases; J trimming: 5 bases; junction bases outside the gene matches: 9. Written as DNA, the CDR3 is TGTGCCAGCAGTTCCCGGACAGGGCAGGGGGAGACCCAGTACTTC. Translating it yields CASSSRTGQGETQYF.

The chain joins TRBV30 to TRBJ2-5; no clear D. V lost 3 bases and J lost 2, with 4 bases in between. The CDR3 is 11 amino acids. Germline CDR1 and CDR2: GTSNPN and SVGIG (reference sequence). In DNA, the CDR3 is TGTGCCTGGAGCGGTCAAGAGACCCAGTACTTC. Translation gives CAWSGQETQYF. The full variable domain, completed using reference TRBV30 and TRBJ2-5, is SQTIHQWPATLVQPVGSPLSLECTVEGTSNPNLYWYRQAAGRGLQLLFYSVGIGQISSEVPQNLSASRPQDRQFILSSKKLLLSDSGFYLCAWSGQETQYFGPGTRLLVL.

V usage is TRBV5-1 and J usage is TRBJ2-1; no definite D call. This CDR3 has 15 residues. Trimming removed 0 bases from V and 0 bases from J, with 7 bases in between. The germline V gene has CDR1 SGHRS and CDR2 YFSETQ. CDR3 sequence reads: CASSLVWSSYNEQFF. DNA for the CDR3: TGCGCCAGCAGCTTGGTGTGGAGCTCCTACAATGAGCAGTTCTTC.

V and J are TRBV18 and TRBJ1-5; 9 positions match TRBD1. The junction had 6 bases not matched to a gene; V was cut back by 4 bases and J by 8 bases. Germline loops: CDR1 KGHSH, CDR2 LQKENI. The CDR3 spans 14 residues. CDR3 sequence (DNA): TGTGCCAGCTCACAACAGGGGGCGGGGGAGCCCCAGCATTTT. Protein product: CASSQQGAGEPQHF.

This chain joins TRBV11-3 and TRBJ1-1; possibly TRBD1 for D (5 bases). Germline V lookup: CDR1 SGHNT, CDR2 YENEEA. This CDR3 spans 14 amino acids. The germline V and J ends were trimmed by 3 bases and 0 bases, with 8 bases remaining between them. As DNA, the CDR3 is TGTGCCAGCAGCTTCAGGGTCCTGAACACTGAAGCTTTCTTT. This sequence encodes CASSFRVLNTEAFF.

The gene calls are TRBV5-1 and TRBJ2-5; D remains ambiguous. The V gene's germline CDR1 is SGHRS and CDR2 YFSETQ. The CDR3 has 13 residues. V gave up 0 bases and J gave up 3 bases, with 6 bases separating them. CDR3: CASSLVREETQYF. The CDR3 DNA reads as TGCGCCAGCAGCTTGGTACGGGAAGAGACCCAGTACTTC.

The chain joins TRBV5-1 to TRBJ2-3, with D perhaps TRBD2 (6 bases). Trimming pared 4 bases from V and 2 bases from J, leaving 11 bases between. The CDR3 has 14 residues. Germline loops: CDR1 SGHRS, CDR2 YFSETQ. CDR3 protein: CASSLGTPTDTQYF. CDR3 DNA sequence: TGCGCCAGCAGCCTAGGGACTCCCACAGATACGCAGTATTTT. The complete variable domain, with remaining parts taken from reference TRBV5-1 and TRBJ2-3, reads KAGVTQTPRYLIKTRGQQVTLSCSPISGHRSVSWYQQTPGQGLQFLFEYFSETQRNKGNFPGRFSGRQFSNSRSEMNVSTLELGDSALYLCASSLGTPTDTQYFGPGTRLTVL.